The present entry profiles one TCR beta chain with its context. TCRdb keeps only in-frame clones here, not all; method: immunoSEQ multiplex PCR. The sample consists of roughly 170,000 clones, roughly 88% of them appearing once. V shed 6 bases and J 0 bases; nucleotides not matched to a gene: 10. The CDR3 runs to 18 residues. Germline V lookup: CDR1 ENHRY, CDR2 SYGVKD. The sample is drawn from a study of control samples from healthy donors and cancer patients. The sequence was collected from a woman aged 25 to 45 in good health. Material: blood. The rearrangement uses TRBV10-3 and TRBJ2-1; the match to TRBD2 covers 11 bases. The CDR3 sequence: CAISSTSGKNGSYNEQFF. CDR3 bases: TGTGCCATCAGCTCGACTAGCGGGAAGAACGGCTCCTACAATGAGCAGTTCTTC.